The clone carrying this TCR beta chain appeared a few times. This record comes from a study of T-cell memory formation after mild COVID-19. Trimming pared 4 bases from V and 0 bases from J, leaving 7 bases between. The CDR3 spans 14 residues. TCRdb recomputed calls from the 5' RACE reads with MiXCR, one row per CDR3 protein. The sample yields about half a million distinct CDR3 sequences, 18% seen once. The clonotype comes from an adult woman who had mild COVID-19 (a few samples of this study predate the infection). Cell type and time point are not known. V is TRBV12-3 or TRBV12-4 and J is TRBJ2-1, with D maybe TRBD2 (5 bases). The sample taken for sequencing was PBMCs or a T cell subset sorted from them (not recorded which). CDR3 coding DNA: TGTGCCAGCAGTTCTAGCCGCTCCTACAATGAGCAGTTCTTC. Residues: CASSSSRSYNEQFF.